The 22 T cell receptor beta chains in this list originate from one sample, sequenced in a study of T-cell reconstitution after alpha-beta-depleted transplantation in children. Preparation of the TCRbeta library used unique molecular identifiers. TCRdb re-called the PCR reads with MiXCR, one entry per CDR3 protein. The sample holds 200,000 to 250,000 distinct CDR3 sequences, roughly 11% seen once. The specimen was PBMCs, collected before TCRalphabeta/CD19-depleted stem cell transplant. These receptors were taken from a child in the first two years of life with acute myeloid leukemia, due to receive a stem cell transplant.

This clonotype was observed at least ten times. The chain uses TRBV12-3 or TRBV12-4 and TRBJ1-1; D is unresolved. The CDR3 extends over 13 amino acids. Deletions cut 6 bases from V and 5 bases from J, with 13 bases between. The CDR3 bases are TGTGCCAGCAGGAAATCTACTTTGACTGAAGCTTTCTTT. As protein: CASRKSTLTEAFF.

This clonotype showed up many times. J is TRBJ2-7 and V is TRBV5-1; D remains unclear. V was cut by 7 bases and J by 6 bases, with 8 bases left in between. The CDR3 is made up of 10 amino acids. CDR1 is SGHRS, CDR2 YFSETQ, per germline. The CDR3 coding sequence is TGCGCCAGCCCGGGTTGCGAGCAGTACTTC. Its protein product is CASPGCEQYF.

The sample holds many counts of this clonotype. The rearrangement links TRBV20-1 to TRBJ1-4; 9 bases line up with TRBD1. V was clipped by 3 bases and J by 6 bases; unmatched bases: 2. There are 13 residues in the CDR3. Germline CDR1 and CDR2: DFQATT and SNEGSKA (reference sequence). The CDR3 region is CSASGTGHEKLFF. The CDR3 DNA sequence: TGCAGTGCTAGTGGGACAGGGCATGAAAAACTGTTTTTT.

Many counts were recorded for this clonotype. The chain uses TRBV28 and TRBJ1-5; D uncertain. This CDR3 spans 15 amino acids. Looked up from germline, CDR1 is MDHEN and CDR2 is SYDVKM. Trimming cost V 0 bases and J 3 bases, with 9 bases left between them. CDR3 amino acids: CASSLWAGPNQPQHF. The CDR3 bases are TGTGCCAGCAGTTTATGGGCCGGACCCAATCAGCCCCAGCATTTT. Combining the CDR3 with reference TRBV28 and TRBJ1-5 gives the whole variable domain DVKVTQSSRYLVKRTGEKVFLECVQDMDHENMFWYRQDPGLGLRLIYFSYDVKMKEKGDIPEGYSVSREKKERFSLILESASTNQTSMYLCASSLWAGPNQPQHFGDGTRLSIL.

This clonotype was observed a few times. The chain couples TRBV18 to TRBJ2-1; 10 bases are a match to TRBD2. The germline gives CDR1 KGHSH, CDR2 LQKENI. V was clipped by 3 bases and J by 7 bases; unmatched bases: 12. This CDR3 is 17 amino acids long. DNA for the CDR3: TGTGCCAGCTCACCCTTAAACCCAGCGGGGGGGCGTAATGAGCAGTTCTTC. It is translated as CASSPLNPAGGRNEQFF. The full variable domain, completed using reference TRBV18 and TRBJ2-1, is NAGVMQNPRHLVRRRGQEARLRCSPMKGHSHVYWYRQLPEEGLKFMVYLQKENIIDESGMPKERFSAEFPKEGPSILRIQQVVRGDSAAYFCASSPLNPAGGRNEQFFGPGTRLTVL.

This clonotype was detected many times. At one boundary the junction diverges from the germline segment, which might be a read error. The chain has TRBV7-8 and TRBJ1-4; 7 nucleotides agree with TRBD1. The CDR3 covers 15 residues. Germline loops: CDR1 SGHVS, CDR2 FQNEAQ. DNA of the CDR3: TGTGCCAGCAGCCCAGGGGGTGCTTCTAAGGAAAAACTGTTTTTT. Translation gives CASSPGGASKEKLFF.

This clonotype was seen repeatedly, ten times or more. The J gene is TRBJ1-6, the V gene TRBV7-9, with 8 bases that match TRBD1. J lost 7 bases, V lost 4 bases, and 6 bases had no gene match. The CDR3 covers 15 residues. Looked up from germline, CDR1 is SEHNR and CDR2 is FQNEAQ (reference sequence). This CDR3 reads CASSSLDRVNSPLHF. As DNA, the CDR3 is TGTGCCAGCAGCTCGCTGGACAGGGTGAATTCACCCCTCCACTTT.

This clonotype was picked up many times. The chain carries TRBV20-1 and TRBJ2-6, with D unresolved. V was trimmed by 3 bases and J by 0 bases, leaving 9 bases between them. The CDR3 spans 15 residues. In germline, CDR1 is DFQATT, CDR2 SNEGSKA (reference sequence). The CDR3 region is CSASDQSSGANVLTF. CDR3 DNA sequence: TGCAGTGCTAGTGATCAAAGCTCTGGGGCCAACGTCCTGACTTTC.

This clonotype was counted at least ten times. The CDR3 region has the DNA TGCAGTGCTAGAGATGGGGCAGGGCTAACTGAAGCTTTCTTT. Its protein is CSARDGAGLTEAFF. The V call is TRBV20-1, the J call TRBJ1-1; D may be TRBD1 (5 bases). The germline V gene encodes CDR1 DFQATT and CDR2 SNEGSKA (reference sequence). CDR3 length: 14 residues. Trimming stripped 0 bases from V and 5 bases from J, with 13 bases between.

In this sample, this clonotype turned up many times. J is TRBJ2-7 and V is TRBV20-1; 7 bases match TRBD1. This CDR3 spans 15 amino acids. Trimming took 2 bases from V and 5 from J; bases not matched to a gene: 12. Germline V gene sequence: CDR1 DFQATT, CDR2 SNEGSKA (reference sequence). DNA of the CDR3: TGCAGTGCTAGAACAGGACAGGTCCCTCCTAACGAGCAGTACTTC. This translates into CSARTGQVPPNEQYF.

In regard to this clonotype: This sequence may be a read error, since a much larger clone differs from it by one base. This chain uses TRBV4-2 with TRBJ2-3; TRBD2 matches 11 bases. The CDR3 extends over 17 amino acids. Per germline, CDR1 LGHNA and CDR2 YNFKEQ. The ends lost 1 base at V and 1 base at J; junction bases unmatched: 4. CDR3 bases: TGTGCCAGCAGCCAAGGTCAGACTAGCGGGGGCACAGATACGCAGTATTTT. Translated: CASSQGQTSGGTDTQYF.

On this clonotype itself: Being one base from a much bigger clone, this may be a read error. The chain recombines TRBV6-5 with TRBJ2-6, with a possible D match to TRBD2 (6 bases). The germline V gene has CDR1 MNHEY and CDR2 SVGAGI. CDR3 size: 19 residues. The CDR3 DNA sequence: TGTGCCAGCAGTTACTCGAGGCGGTTCGGGACTTCTGGGACCAACGTCCTGACTTTC. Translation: CASSYSRRFGTSGTNVLTF.

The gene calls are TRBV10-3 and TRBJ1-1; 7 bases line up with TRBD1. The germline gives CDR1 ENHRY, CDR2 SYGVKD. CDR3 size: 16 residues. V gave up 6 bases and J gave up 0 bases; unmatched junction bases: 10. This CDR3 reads CAIRTGQVGMNTEAFF. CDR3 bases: TGTGCCATCAGGACCGGACAGGTAGGGATGAACACTGAAGCTTTCTTT.

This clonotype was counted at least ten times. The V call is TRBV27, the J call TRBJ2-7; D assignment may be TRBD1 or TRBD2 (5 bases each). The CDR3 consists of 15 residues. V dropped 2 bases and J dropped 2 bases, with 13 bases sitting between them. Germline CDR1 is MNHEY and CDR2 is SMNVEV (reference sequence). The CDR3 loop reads CASSLLPGTTYEQYF. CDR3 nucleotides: TGTGCCAGCAGTTTACTTCCCGGGACGACCTACGAGCAGTACTTC.

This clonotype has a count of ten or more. The DNA of the CDR3 is TGCAGTGCTGCCACTTCTAGCGGGGCTAGCACAGATACGCAGTATTTT. Residues: CSAATSSGASTDTQYF. V and J are TRBV20-1 and TRBJ2-3; 9 bases are a match to TRBD2. CDR3 size: 16 residues. J gave up 0 bases and V 5 bases, and 9 bases lay outside the gene matches. Germline values: CDR1 DFQATT, CDR2 SNEGSKA (reference sequence).

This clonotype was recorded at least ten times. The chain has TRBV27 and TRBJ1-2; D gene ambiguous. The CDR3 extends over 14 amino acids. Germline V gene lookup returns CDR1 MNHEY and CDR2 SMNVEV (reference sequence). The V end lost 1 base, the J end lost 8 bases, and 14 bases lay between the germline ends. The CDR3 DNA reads TGTGCCAGCAGTTTATTTGGCCCTGGCGAGGGCTACACCTTC. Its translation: CASSLFGPGEGYTF.

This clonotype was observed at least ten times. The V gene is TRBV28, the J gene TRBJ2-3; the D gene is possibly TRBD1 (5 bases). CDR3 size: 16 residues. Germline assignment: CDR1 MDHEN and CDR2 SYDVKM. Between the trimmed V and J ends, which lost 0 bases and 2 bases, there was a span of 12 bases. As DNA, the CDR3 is TGTGCCAGCAGTTTATGGTCAGGGATCGTCACAGATACGCAGTATTTT. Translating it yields CASSLWSGIVTDTQYF.

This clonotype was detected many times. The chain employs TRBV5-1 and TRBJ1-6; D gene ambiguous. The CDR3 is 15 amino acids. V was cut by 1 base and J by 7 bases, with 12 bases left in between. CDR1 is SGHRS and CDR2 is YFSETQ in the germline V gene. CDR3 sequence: CASSLLGAGNSPLHF. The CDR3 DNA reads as TGCGCCAGCAGCTTGCTGGGTGCTGGCAATTCACCCCTCCACTTT.

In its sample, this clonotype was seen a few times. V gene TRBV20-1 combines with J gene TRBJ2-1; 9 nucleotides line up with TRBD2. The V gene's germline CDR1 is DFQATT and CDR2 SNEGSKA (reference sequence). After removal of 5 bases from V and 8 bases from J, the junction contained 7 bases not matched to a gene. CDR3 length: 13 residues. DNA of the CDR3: TGCAGTGCTGGGGGACTAGCTTTTTATGAGCAGTTCTTC. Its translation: CSAGGLAFYEQFF.

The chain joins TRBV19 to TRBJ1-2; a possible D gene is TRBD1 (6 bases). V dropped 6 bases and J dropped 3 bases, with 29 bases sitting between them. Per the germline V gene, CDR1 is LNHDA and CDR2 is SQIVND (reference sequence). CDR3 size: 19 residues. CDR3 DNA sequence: TGTGCCAGTAGATGGGATCCTAGGGGGATCCTCTTTGGCGACTATGGCTACACCTTC. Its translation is CASRWDPRGILFGDYGYTF.

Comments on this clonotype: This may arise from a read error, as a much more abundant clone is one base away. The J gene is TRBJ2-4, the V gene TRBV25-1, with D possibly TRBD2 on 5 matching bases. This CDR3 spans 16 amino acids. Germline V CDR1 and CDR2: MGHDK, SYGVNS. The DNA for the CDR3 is TGTGCCAGCAGTGAATGTAGTCGCCTAGCCAAAAACATTCAGCACTTC. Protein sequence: CASSECSRLAKNIQHF.

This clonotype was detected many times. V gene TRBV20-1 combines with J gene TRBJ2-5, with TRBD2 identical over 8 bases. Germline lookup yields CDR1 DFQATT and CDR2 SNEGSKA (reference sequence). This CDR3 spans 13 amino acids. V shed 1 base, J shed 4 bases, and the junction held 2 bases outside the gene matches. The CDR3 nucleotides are TGCAGTGCTAGAGGCCTAGCGGGAGAGACCCAGTACTTC. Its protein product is CSARGLAGETQYF.